These 2 T cell receptor beta chains came from one sample sequenced in a study of T cells in Graves' hyperthyroidism and ophthalmopathy. The TCR beta CDR3 regions underwent amplification using RNA transcripts as the source. HTBI primers were the set used in a first-round RT-PCR of the TCR CDR3. TCRdb re-called the multiplex PCR reads with MiXCR, one entry per CDR3 protein. The data show a few hundred thousand distinct CDR3 sequences, with approximately 44% seen just once and more than 7% held by the top ten. The sequencing sample was made of peripheral blood or thyroid tissue (not recorded which). All receptors derive from a woman between 18 and 29 years old with Graves' hyperthyroidism.

Comments on this clonotype: The junction shows a germline mismatch at one end, possibly a read error. J is TRBJ2-7 and V is TRBV7-9; 9 bases fit TRBD2. CDR1 and CDR2 (germline): SEHNR, FQNEAQ (reference sequence). This CDR3 has 14 amino acids. The CDR3 reads CASSYGREGYEQYF. The CDR3 DNA follows: TGCGCCAGCAGCTACGGGCGGGAGGGGTACGAGCAGTACTTC.

On this clonotype: This could be a read error, since a much larger clone is one nucleotide away. CDR3 sequence: CASSQGRDDDQPQHF. CDR3 nucleotides: TGCGCCAGCAGCCAAGGGAGGGACGACGATCAGCCCCAGCATTTT. The chain uses TRBV4-1 and TRBJ1-5; D is possibly TRBD1 (5 bases). The CDR3 length is 15 residues. CDR1 is MGHRA and CDR2 is YSYEKL in the germline V gene. Trimming stripped 1 base from V and 5 bases from J, with 12 bases between.